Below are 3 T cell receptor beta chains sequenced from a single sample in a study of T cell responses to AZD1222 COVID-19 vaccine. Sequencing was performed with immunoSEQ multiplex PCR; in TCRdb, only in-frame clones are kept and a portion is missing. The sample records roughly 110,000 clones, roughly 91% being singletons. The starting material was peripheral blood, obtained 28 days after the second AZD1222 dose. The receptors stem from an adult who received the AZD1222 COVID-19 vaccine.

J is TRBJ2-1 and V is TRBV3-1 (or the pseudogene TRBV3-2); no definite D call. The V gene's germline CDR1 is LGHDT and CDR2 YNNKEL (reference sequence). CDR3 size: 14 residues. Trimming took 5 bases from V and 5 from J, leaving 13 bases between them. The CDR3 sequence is CASSDNLQNNEQFF. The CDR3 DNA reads TGTGCCAGCAGCGATAACTTGCAGAACAATGAGCAGTTCTTC.

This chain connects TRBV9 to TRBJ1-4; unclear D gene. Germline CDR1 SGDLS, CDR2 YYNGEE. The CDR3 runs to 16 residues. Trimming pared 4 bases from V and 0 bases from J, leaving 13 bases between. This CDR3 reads CASSQGFSPTNEKLFF. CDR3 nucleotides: TGTGCCAGCAGCCAAGGGTTCAGTCCAACTAATGAAAAACTGTTTTTT. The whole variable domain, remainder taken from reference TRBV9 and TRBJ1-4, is DSGVTQTPKHLITATGQRVTLRCSPRSGDLSVYWYQQSLDQGLQFLIQYYNGEERAKGNILERFSAQQFPDLHSELNLSSLELGDSALYFCASSQGFSPTNEKLFFGSGTQLSVL.

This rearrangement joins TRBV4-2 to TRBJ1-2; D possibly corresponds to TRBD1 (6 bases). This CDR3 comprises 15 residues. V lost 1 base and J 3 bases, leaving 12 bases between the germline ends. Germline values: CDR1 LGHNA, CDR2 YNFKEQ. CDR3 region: CASSQVGGQDYGYTF. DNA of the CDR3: TGTGCCAGCAGCCAAGTGGGGGGGCAGGACTATGGCTACACCTTC.